Listed here are 24 T cell receptor beta chains from one sample, sequenced in a study of cytomegalovirus exposure and HLA in healthy donors. The PCR used 60 Vbeta and 13 Jbeta primers. Clones were sequenced by immunoSEQ multiplex PCR, and TCRdb holds only the in-frame ones, with some missing. The profile covers about 170,000 clones, with approximately 81% appearing a single time and about 2.5% taken by the ten largest. Specimen: PBMCs. The receptors stem from a man aged 25-45 years in good health and CMV-seropositive.

In DNA form, the CDR3 reads TGTGCCAGCAGCGGGGAGGGGAGAGAAGATCAGCCCCAGCATTTT. Translated: CASSGEGREDQPQHF. The chain employs TRBV7-8 and TRBJ1-5; possibly TRBD1 for D (5 bases). The CDR3 is 15 residues long. V shed 5 bases and J shed 5 bases, with 16 bases lying between them. Germline V gives CDR1 SGHVS, CDR2 FQNEAQ.

The chain is built from TRBV5-1 and TRBJ2-5; 12 nucleotides line up with TRBD2. There are 16 residues in the CDR3. Germline V gene lookup returns CDR1 SGHRS and CDR2 YFSETQ. V lost 4 bases to trimming and J lost 5 bases; unmatched junction nucleotides: 9. This CDR3 is CASSTALAGGGETQYF. DNA of the CDR3: TGCGCCAGCAGCACCGCCCTAGCGGGAGGGGGGGAGACCCAGTACTTC.

V usage is TRBV4-3 and J usage is TRBJ2-7, with D perhaps TRBD2 (6 bases). CDR1 is LGHNA, CDR2 YSLEER, per germline. This CDR3 comprises 17 residues. V lost 1 base, J lost 5 bases, and 21 bases lay in between. The CDR3: CASSQVYRETRSDEQYV. The CDR3, as DNA: TGCGCCAGCAGCCAAGTCTACCGGGAGACTAGATCTGACGAGCAGTACGTC.

This chain joins TRBV4-3 and TRBJ1-4; possibly TRBD1 for D (5 bases). The CDR3 covers 14 residues. Germline CDR1 and CDR2: LGHNA and YSLEER. V lost 3 bases to trimming and J lost 3 bases, with 8 bases between them. The CDR3 loop reads CASSQGRANEKLFF. The CDR3 nucleotides read TGCGCCAGCAGCCAGGGGCGAGCTAATGAAAAACTGTTTTTT.

The rearrangement links TRBV5-5 to TRBJ2-5, with D perhaps TRBD2 (5 bases). This CDR3 is 14 amino acids long. Germline V gives CDR1 SGHKS, CDR2 YYEKEE (reference sequence). The V end lost 2 bases, the J end lost 4 bases, and 12 bases lay between the germline ends. The CDR3 nucleotides read TGTGCCAGCAGCTTTGTTCTAGGAGGAGAGACCCAGTACTTC. As protein: CASSFVLGGETQYF.

The chain links TRBV7-2 to TRBJ1-1, with TRBD1 matching 9 bases. The germline V gene encodes CDR1 SGHTA and CDR2 FQGNSA. After removal of 3 bases from V and 6 bases from J, the junction contained 5 bases not matched to a gene. The CDR3 is made up of 14 amino acids. CDR3 region: CASSFRDRDSEAFF. CDR3 sequence (DNA): TGTGCCAGCAGCTTCCGGGACAGGGACTCTGAAGCTTTCTTT.

The genes are TRBV5-8 and TRBJ2-5; 9 bases are shared with TRBD2. TRBJ2-7 matches the DNA end more closely, so the J call is doubtful. Germline CDR1 reads SGHTS; CDR2 reads YDEGEE. The CDR3 is made up of 15 amino acids. Written as DNA, the CDR3 is TGTGCCAGCAGCTTGGGCGGGGGGGGCTCCTACGAGCAGTACTTC. It yields the protein CASSLGGGGSYEQYF.

The rearrangement uses TRBV7-2 and TRBJ2-4; TRBD1 agrees at 7 bases. Trimming took 5 bases from V and 0 from J; bases not matched to a gene: 10. The CDR3 length is 17 residues. CDR1 SGHTA and CDR2 FQGNSA come from the germline V gene. CDR3 residues: CASSPEGANLAKNIQYF. The CDR3 DNA reads as TGTGCCAGCAGCCCTGAGGGGGCGAATCTAGCCAAAAACATTCAGTACTTC.

The chain recombines TRBV6-5 with TRBJ1-1, with D unclear. The length of the CDR3 is 11 residues. Germline assignment: CDR1 MNHEY and CDR2 SVGAGI. Trimming removed 7 bases from V and 5 bases from J, with 8 bases in between. The CDR3 nucleotides read TGTGCCAGCATCTTCTATACTGAAGCTTTCTTT. Its protein product is CASIFYTEAFF.

This sequence joins TRBV9 and TRBJ1-3, with TRBD1 identical over 7 bases. This CDR3 is 14 amino acids long. Germline V lookup: CDR1 SGDLS, CDR2 YYNGEE. The junction had 5 bases not matched to a gene; V was cut back by 7 bases and J by 1 base. Written as DNA, the CDR3 is TGTGCCAGCTCCGAGGGGGCTTCTGGAAACACCATATATTTT. Encoded protein: CASSEGASGNTIYF. The variable domain in full, with the rest retrieved from reference TRBV9 and TRBJ1-3, is DSGVTQTPKHLITATGQRVTLRCSPRSGDLSVYWYQQSLDQGLQFLIQYYNGEERAKGNILERFSAQQFPDLHSELNLSSLELGDSALYFCASSEGASGNTIYFGEGSWLTVV.

The chain carries TRBV27 and TRBJ2-7; D may be TRBD2 (6 bases). Germline V CDR1 and CDR2: MNHEY, SMNVEV (reference sequence). The CDR3 totals 15 residues. Trimming left V 4 bases short and J 2 bases short, with 15 bases between. The CDR3 here is CASSYGGGVTYEQYF. The CDR3 DNA reads as TGTGCCAGCAGTTACGGGGGTGGGGTCACCTACGAGCAGTACTTC.

As for this clone: At one of its ends the junction is not consistent with the germline gene, which may arise from a read error. This chain links TRBV7-9 with TRBJ2-7, with 7 nucleotides matching TRBD2. Per germline, CDR1 SEHNR and CDR2 FQNEAQ (reference sequence). The CDR3 covers 15 residues. CDR3 loop: CSSSLDWGGLNEQYF. The CDR3 nucleotides are TGTTCCAGCAGCTTAGATTGGGGGGGATTGAACGAGCAGTACTTC.

V gene TRBV5-1 combines with J gene TRBJ2-3, with 9 bases aligning to TRBD1. The CDR3 is 15 amino acids. Germline V gene sequence: CDR1 SGHRS, CDR2 YFSETQ. The ends lost 4 bases at V and 4 bases at J; junction bases unmatched: 7. The CDR3, as DNA: TGCGCCAGCAGCATAAATACAGGGGGCGCAGATACGCAGTATTTT. Amino acids: CASSINTGGADTQYF.

This chain uses TRBV5-6 with TRBJ1-5; D remains unclear. CDR3 length: 14 amino acids. V gave up 5 bases and J gave up 8 bases, with 17 bases separating them. CDR1 and CDR2 from the germline V gene are SGHDT and YYEEEE. The CDR3 DNA reads TGTGCCAGCAGTCGGAACGGGTGGTTGGAGCCCCAGCATTTT. It is translated as CASSRNGWLEPQHF.

The chain combines TRBV19 with TRBJ2-7, with 7 bases lining up with TRBD1. The CDR3 has 16 residues. Losses at the gene ends were 5 bases for V and 1 base for J; bases not matched to a gene: 11. The V gene's germline CDR1 is LNHDA and CDR2 SQIVND (reference sequence). The CDR3 loop reads CASSPHRGVLSYEQYF. Written as DNA, the CDR3 is TGTGCCAGTAGTCCTCACAGGGGAGTTCTTTCCTACGAGCAGTACTTC.

This clone was seen only once. This sequence joins TRBV18 and TRBJ2-7, with 10 nucleotides matching TRBD2. The germline V gene encodes CDR1 KGHSH and CDR2 LQKENI. V lost 6 bases and J lost 0; bases outside the gene matches: 5. This CDR3 is built from 15 residues. CDR3 coding DNA: TGTGCCAGCTCGTTGGAGCGGGGGGGCTCCTACGAGCAGTACGTC. Translation gives CASSLERGGSYEQYV.

The rearrangement uses TRBV7-9 and TRBJ2-5; weak D call: TRBD2 (5 bases). Germline CDR1 reads SEHNR; CDR2 reads FQNEAQ (reference sequence). V lost 5 bases to trimming and J lost 2 bases, with 18 bases between them. CDR3 size: 16 residues. CDR3 sequence (DNA): TGTGCCAGCAGCCAAAGTTTCCGGGGATTTCAAGAGACCCAGTACTTC. Its protein is CASSQSFRGFQETQYF.

The genes are TRBV19 and TRBJ1-1, with TRBD1 as a possible D gene (6 bases). CDR3 size: 14 residues. Germline CDR1 reads LNHDA; CDR2 reads SQIVND (reference sequence). V was pared by 3 bases and J by 4 bases, with 12 bases between. CDR3 amino acids: CASSIISGVTEAFF. The CDR3 region has the DNA TGTGCCAGTAGTATTATCTCAGGGGTCACTGAAGCTTTCTTT. Combining the CDR3 with reference TRBV19 and TRBJ1-1 gives the whole variable domain DGGITQSPKYLFRKEGQNVTLSCEQNLNHDAMYWYRQDPGQGLRLIYYSQIVNDFQKGDIAEGYSVSREKKESFPLTVTSAQKNPTAFYLCASSIISGVTEAFFGQGTRLTVV.

Remarks on this clone: One junction end disagrees with the germline gene, perhaps due to a read error. This chain connects TRBV7-9 to TRBJ1-1; D unclear. From germline, CDR1 is SEHNR and CDR2 FQNEAQ (reference sequence). The CDR3 spans 15 residues. The CDR3 spells CSSSTPSVMNTEAFF. Here the CDR3 DNA reads TGTTCCAGCAGCACCCCTTCGGTTATGAACACTGAAGCTTTCTTT.

This chain connects TRBV9 to TRBJ1-1; D gene ambiguous. The CDR3 length is 15 residues. The germline CDR1 and CDR2 sequences are SGDLS and YYNGEE. Trimming pared 0 bases from V and 0 bases from J, leaving 9 bases between. The DNA of the CDR3 is TGTGCCAGCAGCGTAGTTCCGGGGATGAACACTGAAGCTTTCTTT. Protein: CASSVVPGMNTEAFF.

This chain joins TRBV7-3 and TRBJ2-1; 9 bases match TRBD1. Trimming cost V 4 bases and J 4 bases; bases outside gene matches: 5. Germline lookup yields CDR1 SGHTA and CDR2 FQGTGA. The CDR3 consists of 15 residues. The CDR3 DNA follows: TGTGCCAGCAGCTCCGGGACAGGGATGTACAATGAGCAGTTCTTC. It yields the protein CASSSGTGMYNEQFF.

V and J are TRBV30 and TRBJ2-5, with TRBD2 as a possible D gene (7 bases). Germline values: CDR1 GTSNPN, CDR2 SVGIG (reference sequence). This CDR3 region has 17 residues. Trimming left V 0 bases short and J 4 bases short, with 21 bases between. This CDR3 is CAWSVRWREGDRETQYF. CDR3 DNA: TGTGCCTGGAGTGTACGGTGGAGGGAGGGGGACCGAGAGACCCAGTACTTC.

The gene calls are TRBV7-2 and TRBJ2-2; unclear D gene. This CDR3 contains 12 residues. Trimming took off 0 bases at V and 7 bases at J, with 3 bases between the two ends. CDR1 is SGHTA and CDR2 is FQGNSA in the germline V gene. CDR3 region: CASSLAGGELFF. CDR3 bases: TGTGCCAGCAGCTTAGCCGGCGGGGAGCTGTTTTTT.

The rearrangement joins TRBV7-2 to TRBJ1-4, with D unresolved. CDR3 length: 16 amino acids. Per the germline V gene, CDR1 is SGHTA and CDR2 is FQGNSA. Trimming took off 2 bases at V and 8 bases at J, with 18 bases between the two ends. The CDR3 bases are TGTGCCAGCAGCTTAATCCCCATGGCGGAAGGCGAAAAACTGTTTTTT. Protein sequence: CASSLIPMAEGEKLFF.